These 14 T cell receptor beta chains were sequenced from one sample in a study of T cell responses to AZD1222 COVID-19 vaccine. Assay: immunoSEQ multiplex PCR; the TCRdb copy retains only in-frame clones and omits some. The sample lists around 110,000 clones, about 90% seen once, with 3.5% to 5% in the top ten. The specimen was peripheral blood, collected on day 0 of AZD1222 vaccination. The receptors stem from an adult in good health.

The rearrangement joins TRBV6-4 to TRBJ2-3, with 9 bases identical to TRBD1. The CDR3 runs to 15 residues. The V gene end was trimmed by 6 bases and the J gene end by 6 bases; junction bases not matched to a gene: 10. Germline-derived CDR1 and CDR2 are MRHNA and SNTAGT. This CDR3 reads CASSVGTGLLDTQYF. The DNA of the CDR3 is TGTGCCAGCAGCGTCGGGACAGGGCTATTGGATACGCAGTATTTT.

The chain is built from TRBV30 and TRBJ2-3; 7 bases are a match to TRBD2. The CDR3 spans 15 residues. J gave up 6 bases and V 0 bases, and 9 bases lay outside the gene matches. The germline gives CDR1 GTSNPN, CDR2 SVGIG (reference sequence). CDR3 nucleotide sequence: TGTGCCTGGAGTGTGGGTGGGAGGGCGGCCGATACGCAGTATTTT. This translates into CAWSVGGRAADTQYF.

The chain uses TRBV4-1 and TRBJ1-2; the D is unclear. Germline CDR1 and CDR2: MGHRA and YSYEKL. The CDR3 loop spans 15 amino acids. V was cut by 1 base and J by 0 bases, with 9 bases left in between. In DNA form, the CDR3 reads TGCGCCAGCAGCCAAGGCTACGGCTCTAACTATGGCTACACCTTC. Translation: CASSQGYGSNYGYTF.

The genes are TRBV5-4 and TRBJ2-2, with 10 bases matching TRBD2. J lost 4 bases, V lost 3 bases, and 12 bases had no gene match. This CDR3 comprises 18 residues. Germline V gene lookup returns CDR1 SGHNT and CDR2 YYREEE (reference sequence). CDR3 sequence: CASSSGSLAGALTGELFF. The CDR3 bases are TGTGCCAGCAGCTCAGGGTCTCTAGCGGGGGCCCTCACCGGGGAGCTGTTTTTT.

This rearrangement joins TRBV3-1 (or the pseudogene TRBV3-2) to TRBJ1-2, with unresolved D. The germline V gene has CDR1 LGHDT and CDR2 YNNKEL (reference sequence). Between the trimmed V and J ends, which lost 0 bases and 9 bases, there was a span of 11 bases. The CDR3 sequence is 13 residues long. The CDR3 sequence: CASSQDRAGSYTF. The CDR3 DNA reads TGTGCCAGCAGCCAAGATAGGGCAGGTAGCTACACCTTC.

This sequence joins TRBV30 and TRBJ1-1, with 7 bases lining up with TRBD1. Germline values: CDR1 GTSNPN, CDR2 SVGIG (reference sequence). V lost 1 base to trimming and J lost 5 bases; unmatched junction nucleotides: 4. This CDR3 is 13 amino acids long. The CDR3 reads CAWSDDRATEAFF. The CDR3 DNA is TGTGCCTGGAGTGACGACAGGGCGACTGAAGCTTTCTTT. Complete variable domain (other parts from reference TRBV30 and TRBJ1-1): SQTIHQWPATLVQPVGSPLSLECTVEGTSNPNLYWYRQAAGRGLQLLFYSVGIGQISSEVPQNLSASRPQDRQFILSSKKLLLSDSGFYLCAWSDDRATEAFFGQGTRLTVV.

V and J are TRBV12-5 and TRBJ2-6; D not resolved. The CDR3 consists of 13 residues. Germline CDR1 LGHNT, CDR2 FRNRAP. V was clipped by 7 bases and J by 2 bases, with 6 bases between them. Here the CDR3 reads CASVGPGANVLTF. In DNA, the CDR3 is TGTGCTAGTGTAGGGCCTGGGGCCAACGTCCTGACTTTC.

The chain joins TRBV7-9 to TRBJ1-5; no clear D. The V end was cut by 5 bases, the J end by 2 bases, with 10 bases between. The CDR3 consists of 14 residues. Germline loops: CDR1 SEHNR, CDR2 FQNEAQ (reference sequence). The CDR3 sequence is CASSPGLGNQPQHF. CDR3 nucleotide sequence: TGTGCCAGCAGCCCCGGGTTAGGCAATCAGCCCCAGCATTTT.

V is TRBV7-2 and J is TRBJ2-1, with D unclear. The germline V gene encodes CDR1 SGHTA and CDR2 FQGNSA. Between the trimmed V and J ends, which lost 7 bases and 0 bases, there was a span of 13 bases. The CDR3 is made up of 15 amino acids. The chain's CDR3 is CASTLLTPSYNEQFF. DNA for the CDR3: TGTGCCAGCACCCTACTGACTCCCTCCTACAATGAGCAGTTCTTC. Combining the CDR3 with reference TRBV7-2 and TRBJ2-1 gives the whole variable domain GAGVSQSPSNKVTEKGKDVELRCDPISGHTALYWYRQSLGQGLEFLIYFQGNSAPDKSGLPSDRFSAERTGGSVSTLTIQRTQQEDSAVYLCASTLLTPSYNEQFFGPGTRLTVL.

The V gene is TRBV12-3 or TRBV12-4, the J gene TRBJ2-7; no reliable D call. CDR3 size: 13 residues. V lost 1 base to trimming and J lost 0 bases, with 4 bases between them. CDR3 coding DNA: TGTGCCAGCAGTTTAGGCTACTCCTACGAGCAGTACTTC. Its translation: CASSLGYSYEQYF.

The chain combines TRBV7-9 with TRBJ2-1, with a tentative D call TRBD2 (5 bases). There are 14 residues in the CDR3. The germline V and J ends were trimmed by 5 bases and 6 bases, with 14 bases remaining between them. Per the germline V gene, CDR1 is SEHNR and CDR2 is FQNEAQ (reference sequence). CDR3 bases: TGTGCCAGCAGCCTGGTCCCGGGGTCCAATGAGCAGTTCTTC. Translated, it gives CASSLVPGSNEQFF.

The rearrangement uses TRBV4-3 and TRBJ1-6, with D possibly TRBD1 on 5 matching bases. The germline V gene encodes CDR1 LGHNA and CDR2 YSLEER. This CDR3 comprises 16 residues. V was pared by 0 bases and J by 8 bases, with 14 bases between. CDR3 nucleotides: TGCGCCAGCAGCCAAGATCACGAGGGGCCTCATTCACCCCTCCACTTT. Translated, it gives CASSQDHEGPHSPLHF.

The chain carries TRBV6-5 and TRBJ2-7; 9 nucleotides align to TRBD2. The CDR3 has 14 residues. V lost 6 bases, J lost 2 bases, and 5 bases stayed unmatched. Per germline, CDR1 MNHEY and CDR2 SVGAGI. The CDR3 DNA follows: TGTGCCAGCAGCACTCTAGCGGGACCCTACGAGCAGTACTTC. It specifies CASSTLAGPYEQYF.

This sequence joins TRBV9 and TRBJ2-1, with D unresolved. This CDR3 has 11 amino acids. CDR1 and CDR2 from the germline V gene are SGDLS and YYNGEE. V gave up 0 bases and J gave up 8 bases, with 3 bases separating them. The CDR3 region is CASSVVDEQFF. DNA for the CDR3: TGTGCCAGCAGCGTAGTCGATGAGCAGTTCTTC. Looking up the rest from reference TRBV9 and TRBJ2-1 gives the full variable domain: DSGVTQTPKHLITATGQRVTLRCSPRSGDLSVYWYQQSLDQGLQFLIQYYNGEERAKGNILERFSAQQFPDLHSELNLSSLELGDSALYFCASSVVDEQFFGPGTRLTVL.